This entry lists 15 T cell receptor beta chains sequenced from one sample in a study of T cell responses to AZD1222 COVID-19 vaccine. Clones were read by immunoSEQ multiplex PCR, and TCRdb kept only the in-frame ones, dropping some. The sample shows about 98,000 clones, 85% to 90% of them seen only once. The source material was peripheral blood, sampled on day 0 of AZD1222 vaccination. The source of these receptors is an adult in good health.

This clone was detected ten times or more. The CDR3 sequence is CSVPLSTGAQHGYTF. The CDR3 DNA sequence: TGCAGCGTTCCCCTCTCGACAGGGGCGCAACATGGCTACACCTTC. The chain carries TRBV29-1 and TRBJ1-2; TRBD1 matches at 8 bases. With 5 bases clipped from V and 6 bases from J, the junction kept 14 bases outside the gene matches. CDR3 length: 15 residues. Germline assignment: CDR1 SQVTM and CDR2 ANQGSEA.

This clone is a singleton in its sample. The chain couples TRBV2 to TRBJ1-6; weak D call: TRBD1 (5 bases). This CDR3 comprises 17 residues. The germline V gene encodes CDR1 SNHLY and CDR2 FYNNEI. V was clipped by 1 base and J by 7 bases, with 17 bases between them. This chain's CDR3 is CASSEGSARGDNSPLHF. CDR3 bases: TGTGCCAGCAGTGAAGGGTCGGCTCGTGGGGACAATTCACCCCTCCACTTT. The variable domain in full, with the rest retrieved from reference TRBV2 and TRBJ1-6, is EPEVTQTPSHQVTQMGQEVILRCVPISNHLYFYWYRQILGQKVEFLVSFYNNEISEKSEIFDDQFSVERPDGSNFTLKIRSTKLEDSAMYFCASSEGSARGDNSPLHFGNGTRLTVT.

The chain uses TRBV2 and TRBJ1-3; maybe TRBD1 (5 bases). The CDR3 sequence is 13 residues long. V shed 8 bases and J shed 2 bases, with 10 bases lying between them. Germline V gene sequence: CDR1 SNHLY, CDR2 FYNNEI. This chain's CDR3 is CASEVGAGNTIYF. In DNA form, the CDR3 reads TGTGCCAGCGAGGTGGGGGCTGGAAACACCATATATTTT.

The chain carries TRBV6-2 or TRBV6-3 and TRBJ2-7, with a possible D match to TRBD2 (6 bases). V was clipped by 6 bases and J by 2 bases, with 14 bases between them. The CDR3 loop spans 14 amino acids. Per germline, CDR1 MNHEY and CDR2 SVGEGT. Written as DNA, the CDR3 is TGTGCCAGCAGCCAAACCGGGACTCCCTACGAGCAGTACTTC. Translating it yields CASSQTGTPYEQYF.

The chain has TRBV15 and TRBJ2-1, with 9 bases aligning to TRBD1. This CDR3 region has 15 residues. The germline V gene encodes CDR1 LNHNV and CDR2 YYDKDF (reference sequence). Losses at the gene ends were 1 base for V and 6 bases for J; bases not matched to a gene: 4. CDR3 bases: TGTGCCACCAGCAGAGGGACAGGGGCCACCAATGAGCAGTTCTTC. This translates into CATSRGTGATNEQFF.

The J gene is TRBJ2-7, the V gene TRBV7-9; D gene ambiguous. Germline values: CDR1 SEHNR, CDR2 FQNEAQ (reference sequence). The CDR3 is 12 amino acids. With 0 bases removed from V and 2 bases from J, the gap between germline ends came to 2 bases. This chain's CDR3 is CASSLAAYEQYF. The CDR3 DNA is TGTGCCAGCAGCTTAGCCGCCTACGAGCAGTACTTC.

This clone appeared once. The chain joins TRBV19 to TRBJ2-1; 8 bases are shared with TRBD2. This CDR3 comprises 14 residues. CDR1 and CDR2 (germline): LNHDA, SQIVND (reference sequence). The V gene end was trimmed by 5 bases and the J gene end by 6 bases; junction bases not matched to a gene: 6. In DNA form, the CDR3 reads TGTGCCAGTAGTCTCGGACTAGCCTCCAATGAGCAGTTCTTC. Translation: CASSLGLASNEQFF.

CDR3 bases: TGTGCCAGCAGCTTAAGGGGAGGGGATCAGCCCCAGCATTTT. It codes for CASSLRGGDQPQHF. The rearrangement links TRBV7-3 to TRBJ1-5; the D gene is possibly TRBD1 (5 bases). The CDR3 totals 14 residues. Germline values: CDR1 SGHTA, CDR2 FQGTGA. V lost 1 base, J lost 5 bases, and 9 bases lay in between.

The chain joins TRBV6-5 to TRBJ1-2; TRBD1 matches 8 bases. V shed 8 bases and J 8 bases; nucleotides not matched to a gene: 10. This CDR3 comprises 13 residues. Germline V CDR1 and CDR2: MNHEY, SVGAGI. The CDR3 loop is CASAPDREAGYTF. The CDR3 DNA reads as TGTGCCAGCGCCCCGGACAGGGAGGCCGGCTACACCTTC.

The chain has TRBV27 and TRBJ2-7; no definite D call. V lost 6 bases, J lost 6 bases, and 12 bases lay in between. Germline assignment: CDR1 MNHEY and CDR2 SMNVEV (reference sequence). CDR3 length equals 12 residues. In DNA, the CDR3 is TGTGCCAGCAGCCCCGACTCCCGCGAGCAGTACTTC. This gives the protein CASSPDSREQYF.

The V gene is TRBV3-1 (or the pseudogene TRBV3-2), the J gene TRBJ1-2, with D possibly TRBD1 on 5 matching bases. Germline CDR1 is LGHDT and CDR2 is YNNKEL (reference sequence). This CDR3 is 13 amino acids long. Deletions cut 4 bases from V and 2 bases from J, with 8 bases between. The CDR3 sequence: CASSRRDNYGYTF. Written as DNA, the CDR3 is TGTGCCAGCAGCCGACGGGACAACTATGGCTACACCTTC.

V usage is TRBV4-3 and J usage is TRBJ2-2, with TRBD1 identical over 12 bases. The CDR3 spans 19 residues. Germline V gives CDR1 LGHNA, CDR2 YSLEER. V dropped 1 base and J dropped 4; count of bases not matched to a gene: 10. CDR3 sequence: CASSQASLGQGASTGELFF. CDR3 nucleotides: TGCGCCAGCAGCCAAGCCTCCCTGGGACAGGGGGCGAGCACCGGGGAGCTGTTTTTT.

This clone was seen only a few times. The rearrangement uses TRBV7-9 and TRBJ1-2; tentatively, D is TRBD1 (6 bases). CDR1 is SEHNR, CDR2 FQNEAQ, per germline (reference sequence). V was cut by 10 bases and J by 6 bases, with 15 bases left in between. CDR3 length: 12 residues. CDR3 amino acids: CAIWQQGNGYTF. CDR3 coding DNA: TGTGCCATCTGGCAACAGGGCAATGGCTACACCTTC. The variable domain in full, completed from reference TRBV7-9 and TRBJ1-2, reads DTGVSQNPRHKITKRGQNVTFRCDPISEHNRLYWYRQTLGQGPEFLTYFQNEAQLEKSRLLSDRFSAERPKGSFSTLEIQRTEQGDSAMYLCAIWQQGNGYTFGSGTRLTVV.

The rearrangement uses TRBV14 and TRBJ2-1, with D uncertain. Trimming stripped 0 bases from V and 0 bases from J, with 9 bases between. Per germline, CDR1 SGHDN and CDR2 FVKESK. CDR3 length equals 16 residues. The CDR3 reads CASSQDRAASYNEQFF. CDR3 nucleotides: TGTGCCAGCAGCCAAGATAGGGCAGCCTCCTACAATGAGCAGTTCTTC.

This chain uses TRBV7-9 with TRBJ2-3; 12 bases are a match to TRBD2. Germline lookup yields CDR1 SEHNR and CDR2 FQNEAQ (reference sequence). The CDR3 consists of 15 residues. The trim removed 5 bases at V and 6 bases at J, leaving 6 bases unmatched. CDR3: CASSLLAGGHDTQYF. CDR3 nucleotide sequence: TGTGCCAGCAGCCTCCTAGCGGGGGGGCACGATACGCAGTATTTT.